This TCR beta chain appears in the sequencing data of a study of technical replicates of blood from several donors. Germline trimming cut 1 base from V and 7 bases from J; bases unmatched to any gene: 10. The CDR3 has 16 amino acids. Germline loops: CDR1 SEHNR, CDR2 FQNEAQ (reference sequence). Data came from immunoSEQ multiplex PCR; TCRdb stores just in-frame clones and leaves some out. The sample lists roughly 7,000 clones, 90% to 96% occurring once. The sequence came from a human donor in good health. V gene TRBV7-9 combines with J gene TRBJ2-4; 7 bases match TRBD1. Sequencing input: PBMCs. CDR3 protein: CASSLDHTGVRNIQYF. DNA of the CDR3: TGTGCCAGCAGCTTAGACCACACAGGGGTGAGGAACATTCAGTACTTC.